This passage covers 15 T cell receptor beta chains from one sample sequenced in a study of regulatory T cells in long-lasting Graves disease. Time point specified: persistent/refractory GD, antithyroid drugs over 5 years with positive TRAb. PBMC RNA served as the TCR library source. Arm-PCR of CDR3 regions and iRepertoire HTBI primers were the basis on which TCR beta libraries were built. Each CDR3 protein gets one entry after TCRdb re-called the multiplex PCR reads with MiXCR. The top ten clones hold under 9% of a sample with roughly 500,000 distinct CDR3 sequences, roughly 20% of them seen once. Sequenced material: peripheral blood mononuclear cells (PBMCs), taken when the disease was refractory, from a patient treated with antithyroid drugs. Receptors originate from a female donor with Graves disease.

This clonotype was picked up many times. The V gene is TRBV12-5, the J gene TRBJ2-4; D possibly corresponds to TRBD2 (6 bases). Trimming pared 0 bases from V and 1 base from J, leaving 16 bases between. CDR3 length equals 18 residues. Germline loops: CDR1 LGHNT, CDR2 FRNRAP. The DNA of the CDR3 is TGTGCTAGTGGTTTGGTACTTGGGGGGATGTACGCCAAAAACATTCAGTACTTC. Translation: CASGLVLGGMYAKNIQYF.

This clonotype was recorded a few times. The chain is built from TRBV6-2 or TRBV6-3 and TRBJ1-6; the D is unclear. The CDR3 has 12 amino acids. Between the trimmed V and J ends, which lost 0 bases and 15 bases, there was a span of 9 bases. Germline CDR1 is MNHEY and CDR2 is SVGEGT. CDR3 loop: CASSYSDEILHF. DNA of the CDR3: TGTGCCAGCAGTTACTCTGATGAAATCCTCCACTTT.

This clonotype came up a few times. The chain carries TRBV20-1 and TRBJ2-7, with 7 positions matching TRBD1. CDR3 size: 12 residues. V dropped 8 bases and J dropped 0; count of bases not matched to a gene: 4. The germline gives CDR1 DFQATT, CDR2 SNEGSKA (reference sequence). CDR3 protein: CSKTGVSYEQYF. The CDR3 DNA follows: TGCAGTAAAACAGGGGTCTCCTACGAGCAGTACTTC.

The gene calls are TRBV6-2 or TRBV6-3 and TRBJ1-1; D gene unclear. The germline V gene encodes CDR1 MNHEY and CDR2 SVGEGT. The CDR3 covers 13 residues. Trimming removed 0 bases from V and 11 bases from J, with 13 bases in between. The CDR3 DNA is TGTGCCAGCAGTTACTCACCAGGCGGTTGGGCTTTCTTT. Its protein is CASSYSPGGWAFF.

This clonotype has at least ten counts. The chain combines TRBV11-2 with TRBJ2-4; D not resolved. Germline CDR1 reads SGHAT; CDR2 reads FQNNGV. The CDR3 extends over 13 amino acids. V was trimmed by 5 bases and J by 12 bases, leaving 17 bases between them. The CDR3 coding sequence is TGTGCCAGCAGCCTAATAGACGACATTAGTCAGTACTTC. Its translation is CASSLIDDISQYF.

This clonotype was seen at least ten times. DNA for the CDR3: TGTGCCAGCGAGGCAGTCCTTTCCTACGAGCAGTACTTC. Its protein product is CASEAVLSYEQYF. The chain employs TRBV2 and TRBJ2-7; no reliable D call. There are 13 residues in the CDR3. Trimming shortened V by 8 bases and J by 1 base, and 12 bases separated the two germline ends. Germline V gene data show CDR1 as SNHLY and CDR2 as FYNNEI.

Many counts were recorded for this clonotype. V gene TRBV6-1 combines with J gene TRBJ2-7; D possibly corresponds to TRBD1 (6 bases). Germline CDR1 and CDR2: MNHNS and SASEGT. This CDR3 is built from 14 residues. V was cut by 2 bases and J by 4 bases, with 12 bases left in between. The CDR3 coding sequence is TGTGCCAGCAGTGAACAAACCAGGGGTTACGAGCAGTACTTC. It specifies CASSEQTRGYEQYF.

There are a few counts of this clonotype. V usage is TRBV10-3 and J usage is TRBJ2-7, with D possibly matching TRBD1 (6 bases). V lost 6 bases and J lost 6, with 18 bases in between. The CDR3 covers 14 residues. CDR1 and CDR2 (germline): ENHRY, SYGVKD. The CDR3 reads CAIRATGTESEQYF. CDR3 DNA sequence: TGTGCCATCAGAGCGACAGGCACAGAGTCCGAGCAGTACTTC.

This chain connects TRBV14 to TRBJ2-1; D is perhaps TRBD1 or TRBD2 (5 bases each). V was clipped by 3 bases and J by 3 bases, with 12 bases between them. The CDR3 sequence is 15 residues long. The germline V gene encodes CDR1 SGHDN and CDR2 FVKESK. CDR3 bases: TGTGCCAGCAGCCAGTCGGGACCCATCTACAATGAGCAGTTCTTC. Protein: CASSQSGPIYNEQFF.

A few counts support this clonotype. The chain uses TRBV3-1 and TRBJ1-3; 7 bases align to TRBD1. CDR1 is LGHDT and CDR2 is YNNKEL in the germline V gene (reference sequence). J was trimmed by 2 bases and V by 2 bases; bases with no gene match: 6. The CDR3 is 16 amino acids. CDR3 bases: TGTGCCAGCAGCCAACGACAGGGTGAAGCTGGAAACACCATATATTTT. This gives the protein CASSQRQGEAGNTIYF.

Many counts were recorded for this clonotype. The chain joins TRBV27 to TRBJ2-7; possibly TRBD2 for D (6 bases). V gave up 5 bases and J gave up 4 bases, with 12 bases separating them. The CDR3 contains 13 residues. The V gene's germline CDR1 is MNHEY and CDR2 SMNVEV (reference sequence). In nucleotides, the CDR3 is TGTGCCAGCAGTCCTCGGGGGTGGTACGAGCAGTACTTC. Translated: CASSPRGWYEQYF.

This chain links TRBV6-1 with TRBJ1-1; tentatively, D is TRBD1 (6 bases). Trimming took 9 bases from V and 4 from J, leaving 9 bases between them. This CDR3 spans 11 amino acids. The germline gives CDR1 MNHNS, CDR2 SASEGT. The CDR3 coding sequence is TGTGCCAGAGGGGGGGGCACTGAAGCTTTCTTT. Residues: CARGGGTEAFF.

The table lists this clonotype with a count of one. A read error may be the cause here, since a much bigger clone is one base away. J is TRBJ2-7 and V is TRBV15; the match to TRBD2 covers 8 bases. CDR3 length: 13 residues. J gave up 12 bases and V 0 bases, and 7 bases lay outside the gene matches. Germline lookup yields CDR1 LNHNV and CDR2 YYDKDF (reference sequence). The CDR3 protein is CATSRDCQAGGYF. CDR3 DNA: TGTGCCACCAGCAGAGACTGTCAGGCGGGAGGGTACTTC.

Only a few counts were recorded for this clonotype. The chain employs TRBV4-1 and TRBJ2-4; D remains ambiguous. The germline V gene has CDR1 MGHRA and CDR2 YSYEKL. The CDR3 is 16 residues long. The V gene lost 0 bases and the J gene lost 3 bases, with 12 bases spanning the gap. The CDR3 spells CASSQEPSGVKNIQYF. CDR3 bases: TGCGCCAGCAGCCAAGAACCATCAGGAGTCAAAAACATTCAGTACTTC.

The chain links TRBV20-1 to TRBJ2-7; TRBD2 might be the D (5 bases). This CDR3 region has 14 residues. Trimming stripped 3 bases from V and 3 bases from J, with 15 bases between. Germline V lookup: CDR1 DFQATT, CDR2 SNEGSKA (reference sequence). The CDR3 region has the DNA TGCAGTGCTAGTCGGGGAACCTTTAACTACGAGCAGTACTTC. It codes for CSASRGTFNYEQYF.